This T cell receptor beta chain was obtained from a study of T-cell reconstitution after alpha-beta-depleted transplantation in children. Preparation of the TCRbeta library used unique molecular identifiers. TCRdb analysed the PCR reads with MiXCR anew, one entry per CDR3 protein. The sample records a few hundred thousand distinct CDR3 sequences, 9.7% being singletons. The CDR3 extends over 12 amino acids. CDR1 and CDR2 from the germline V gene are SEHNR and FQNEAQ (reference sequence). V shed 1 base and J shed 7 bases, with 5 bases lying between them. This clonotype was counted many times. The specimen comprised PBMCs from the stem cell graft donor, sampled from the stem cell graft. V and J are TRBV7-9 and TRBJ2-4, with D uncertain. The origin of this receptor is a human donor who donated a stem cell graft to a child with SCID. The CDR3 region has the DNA TGTGCCAGCAGCTTAGAGGAGAACATTCAGTACTTC. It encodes CASSLEENIQYF. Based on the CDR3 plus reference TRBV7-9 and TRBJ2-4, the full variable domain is DTGVSQNPRHKITKRGQNVTFRCDPISEHNRLYWYRQTLGQGPEFLTYFQNEAQLEKSRLLSDRFSAERPKGSFSTLEIQRTEQGDSAMYLCASSLEENIQYFGAGTRLSVL.